This T cell receptor beta chain was documented in a study of T cell responses to AZD1222 COVID-19 vaccine. Study in general: Pooled together were second doses at about 4 or about 12 weeks.

General study results and limits: The study sampled repertoires only after the peak T cell response.

Concerning this clone: Its antigen is unknown.

From germline, CDR1 is SGHTA and CDR2 FQGNSA. The CDR3 loop spans 15 amino acids. The trim removed 2 bases at V and 6 bases at J, leaving 4 bases unmatched. Clones were read by immunoSEQ multiplex PCR, and TCRdb kept only the in-frame ones, dropping some. The data show about 100,000 clones, 87% seen once. This chain connects TRBV7-2 to TRBJ1-1, with 12 bases lining up with TRBD1. This clonotype originated in an adult in good health. Sequenced material: peripheral blood, taken on day 0 of AZD1222 vaccination. The CDR3 region is CASSLMGQGAAEAFF. In nucleotides, the CDR3 is TGTGCCAGCAGCTTAATGGGACAGGGGGCAGCTGAAGCTTTCTTT.